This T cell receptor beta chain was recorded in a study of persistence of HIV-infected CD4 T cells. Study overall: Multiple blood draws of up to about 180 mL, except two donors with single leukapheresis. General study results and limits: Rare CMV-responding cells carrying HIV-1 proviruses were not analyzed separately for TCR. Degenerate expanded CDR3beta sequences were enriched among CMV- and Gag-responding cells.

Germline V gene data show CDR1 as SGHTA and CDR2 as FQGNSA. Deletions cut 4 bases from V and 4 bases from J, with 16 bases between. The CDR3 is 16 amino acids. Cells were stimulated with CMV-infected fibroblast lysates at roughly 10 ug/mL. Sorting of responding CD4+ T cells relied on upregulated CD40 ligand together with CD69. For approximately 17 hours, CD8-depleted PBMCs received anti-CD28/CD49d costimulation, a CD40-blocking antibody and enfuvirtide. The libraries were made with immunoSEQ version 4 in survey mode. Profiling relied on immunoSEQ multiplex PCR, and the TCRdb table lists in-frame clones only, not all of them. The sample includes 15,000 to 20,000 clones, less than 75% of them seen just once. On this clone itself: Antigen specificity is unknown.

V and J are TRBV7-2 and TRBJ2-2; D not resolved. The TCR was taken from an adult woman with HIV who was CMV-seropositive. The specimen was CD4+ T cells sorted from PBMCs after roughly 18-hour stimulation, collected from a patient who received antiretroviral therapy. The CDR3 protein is CASSSRSALGTGELFF. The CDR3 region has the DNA TGTGCCAGCAGCTCCCGTTCCGCCTTGGGCACCGGGGAGCTGTTTTTT.